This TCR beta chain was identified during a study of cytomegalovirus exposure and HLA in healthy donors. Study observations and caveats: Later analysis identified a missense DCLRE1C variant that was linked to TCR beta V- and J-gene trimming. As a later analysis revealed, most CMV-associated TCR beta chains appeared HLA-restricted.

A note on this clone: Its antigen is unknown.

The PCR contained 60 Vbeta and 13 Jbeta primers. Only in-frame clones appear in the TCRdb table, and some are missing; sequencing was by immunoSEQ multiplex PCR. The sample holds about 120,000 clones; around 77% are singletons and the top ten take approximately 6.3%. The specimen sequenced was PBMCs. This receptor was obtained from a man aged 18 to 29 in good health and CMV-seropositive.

This chain's CDR3 is CASNRDSDPTPTYEQYF. The CDR3 DNA sequence: TGTGCCAGCAACCGGGACAGTGACCCTACCCCCACCTACGAGCAGTACTTC. The rearrangement joins TRBV2 to TRBJ2-7; 7 bases are shared with TRBD1. J lost 2 bases, V lost 7 bases, and 17 bases had no gene match. CDR3 length: 17 amino acids. The germline V gene encodes CDR1 SNHLY and CDR2 FYNNEI.